This T cell receptor (beta chain) emerged from a study of T cell repertoires in cytomegalovirus infection (dated by TCRdb to the late 2010s). For context, the study as a whole: Recently identified HLA-C-restricted CMV epitopes, whose presentation resists viral immunomodulation, were targeted by peptide stimulations together with well-studied HLA-B-restricted epitopes. Donor HLA type was relevant to the analysis, because carriage of CMV infection together with the matching HLA type was indicated by public TCR beta signatures.

The label giving this sample's treatment or condition can be read as: in vitro stimulation with specific CMV peptide epitopes to enrich CMV-specific T cells. Broad study findings and their caveats: The ex vivo response was dominated by HLA-C-restricted CMV-specific TCR beta clonotypes, which also provided the single most frequent clonotype in two of eight donors. Cumulative frequency of public TCR beta family members discriminated carriers of CMV infection plus the relevant HLA type in this cohort and an independent roughly 340-donor cohort.

This clonotype turned up a few times. Its target antigen remains unknown. No much larger clone is present one base from it, and per-base qualities are unavailable. Instrument on record: Illumina HiSeq 1500. TCRdb reworked the public reads: Q25 trimming with fastp, MiXCR clone assembly, productive beta chains retained. Rows merge per CDR3 protein into single entries with the most common DNA and genes. The sample table lists 110,000 to 150,000 distinct CDR3 sequences, over 30% of them with a count of one. The ten largest clonotypes hold roughly 51% of the sample. Source: CD8+ T cells from cultured PBMCs, taken from culture after CMV antigen stimulation. The sequence derives from a human donor in good health (CMV status not recorded). Some clones in this sample may be carry-over from other donors' samples.

The DNA reads as follows: TGTGCCAGCAGCCCCCTACAGGTCAATGAGACCTTC. The resulting protein is CASSPLQVNETF. The chain is assembled from TRBV7-9 and TRBJ1-2, with a weak D call of TRBD1 (5 bases match). The CDR3 runs 12 residues from the cysteine to the phenylalanine. The kept DNA is CDR3 alone, 36 bases in frame from the first base. CDR1 and CDR2 are drawn from the germline V gene (reference sequence): SEHNR, FQNEAQ. Trimming costs V 5 bases and J 14 bases, and their ends lie 18 bases apart.